This TCR beta chain derives from a study of OX40 agonist ivuxolimab in advanced cancers. Across the whole study: There were three patients with partial responses, one having hepatocellular carcinoma and two cutaneous melanoma. Notes on the study in general: By week 6 at 0.1 to 3.0 mg/kg, blood CD4+ and CD8+ T cells had expanded clonally. Expanded clones belonging to CD8+ T cells outnumbered, on average, those of CD4+.

Produced via immunoSEQ multiplex PCR; TCRdb's table is partial and in-frame only. Seen here are about 59,000 clones, 80% to 95% observed once, and the top ten hold roughly 12%. V dropped 5 bases and J dropped 4 bases, with 26 bases sitting between them. Germline V CDR1 and CDR2: SGHAT, FQNNGV. CDR3 length equals 18 residues. As to this clone: Its antigen is unknown.

This receptor was taken from an adult with an advanced solid tumor such as melanoma, head and neck, liver or kidney cancer. The gene calls are TRBV11-2 and TRBJ1-1; tentative D call: TRBD1 (5 bases). The input for sequencing was CD4+ or CD8+ T cells sorted from blood, taken in a trial of the OX40 agonist ivuxolimab. In DNA form, the CDR3 reads TGTGCCAGCAGCCAGGGAGAACAAGGGTTCTTGTTAAGCACTGAAGCTTTCTTT. Residues: CASSQGEQGFLLSTEAFF. The full variable domain, its missing parts supplied by reference TRBV11-2 and TRBJ1-1, is EAGVAQSPRYKIIEKRQSVAFWCNPISGHATLYWYQQILGQGPKLLIQFQNNGVVDDSQLPKDRFSAERLKGVDSTLKIQPAKLEDSAVYLCASSQGEQGFLLSTEAFFGQGTRLTVV.